What follows are 4 T cell receptor beta chains derived from one specimen sequenced in a study of T cell changes during pregnancy in multiple sclerosis. The repertoire was sequenced with immunoSEQ multiplex PCR; TCRdb's copy has only in-frame clones and lacks some. The sample holds more than 20,000 clones, more than 90% seen once. The starting material was CD8+ T cells from peripheral blood mononuclear cells, obtained in the third trimester of pregnancy. Every receptor here comes from a female donor in good health, enrolled as a control in a pregnancy study.

This clone was recorded only once. This chain connects TRBV9 to TRBJ2-5; 13 bases agree with TRBD2. Losses at the gene ends were 3 bases for V and 4 bases for J; bases not matched to a gene: 3. The CDR3 is made up of 15 amino acids. Germline V lookup: CDR1 SGDLS, CDR2 YYNGEE. The CDR3 here is CASSGRTSGRETQYF. The CDR3 region has the DNA TGTGCCAGCAGCGGGAGGACTAGCGGGAGAGAGACCCAGTACTTC.

The chain employs TRBV27 and TRBJ1-6; no firm D call. Trimming took off 4 bases at V and 7 bases at J, with 8 bases between the two ends. This CDR3 has 13 residues. Germline V gives CDR1 MNHEY, CDR2 SMNVEV (reference sequence). The DNA for the CDR3 is TGTGCCAGCAGTTCTACGAGGAATTCACCCCTCCACTTT. This sequence encodes CASSSTRNSPLHF.

V gene TRBV6-5 combines with J gene TRBJ2-7; TRBD2 aligns across 8 bases. CDR1 and CDR2 from the germline V gene are MNHEY and SVGAGI. V trimming: 0 bases; J trimming: 3 bases; junction bases outside the gene matches: 7. The CDR3 is 16 amino acids. The CDR3 DNA reads as TGTGCCAGCAGTTACTCGCCGGGGGGGCAAGTCTACGAGCAGTACTTC. Protein: CASSYSPGGQVYEQYF.

The rearrangement joins TRBV6-5 to TRBJ1-1, with D unresolved. V was trimmed by 2 bases and J by 0 bases, leaving 13 bases between them. The CDR3 extends over 16 amino acids. Germline assignment: CDR1 MNHEY and CDR2 SVGAGI. CDR3 sequence (DNA): TGTGCCAGCAGTTACGACTTGGTAGCGGTGAACACTGAAGCTTTCTTT. Amino acids: CASSYDLVAVNTEAFF.